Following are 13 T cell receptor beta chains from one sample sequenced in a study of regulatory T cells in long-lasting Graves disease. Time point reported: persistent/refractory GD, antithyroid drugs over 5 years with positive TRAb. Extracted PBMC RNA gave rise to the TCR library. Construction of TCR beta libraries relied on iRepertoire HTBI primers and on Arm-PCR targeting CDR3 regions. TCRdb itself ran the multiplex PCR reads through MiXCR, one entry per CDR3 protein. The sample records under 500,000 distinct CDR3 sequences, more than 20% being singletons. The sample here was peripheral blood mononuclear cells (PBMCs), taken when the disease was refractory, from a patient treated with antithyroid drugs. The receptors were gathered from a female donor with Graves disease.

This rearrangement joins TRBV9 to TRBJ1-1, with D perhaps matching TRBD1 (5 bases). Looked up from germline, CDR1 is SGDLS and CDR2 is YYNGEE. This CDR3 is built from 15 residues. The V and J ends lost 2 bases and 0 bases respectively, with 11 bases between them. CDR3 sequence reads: CASSVGQGMNTEAFF. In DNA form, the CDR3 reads TGTGCCAGCAGCGTGGGGCAGGGAATGAACACTGAAGCTTTCTTT.

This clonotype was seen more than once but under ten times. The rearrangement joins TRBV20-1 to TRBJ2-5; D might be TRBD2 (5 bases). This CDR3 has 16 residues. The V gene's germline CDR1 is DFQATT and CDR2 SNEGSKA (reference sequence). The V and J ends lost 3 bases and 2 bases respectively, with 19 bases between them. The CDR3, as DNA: TGCAGTGCTAGCGACTACGGAAGTTTACAACAAGAGACCCAGTACTTC. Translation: CSASDYGSLQQETQYF.

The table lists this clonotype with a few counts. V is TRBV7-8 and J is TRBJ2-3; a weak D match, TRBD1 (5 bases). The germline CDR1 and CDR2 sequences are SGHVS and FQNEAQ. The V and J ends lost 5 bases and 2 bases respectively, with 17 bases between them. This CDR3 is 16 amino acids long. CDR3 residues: CASSVGGTGNTDTQYF. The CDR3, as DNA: TGTGCCAGCAGCGTAGGCGGAACAGGAAACACAGATACGCAGTATTTT.

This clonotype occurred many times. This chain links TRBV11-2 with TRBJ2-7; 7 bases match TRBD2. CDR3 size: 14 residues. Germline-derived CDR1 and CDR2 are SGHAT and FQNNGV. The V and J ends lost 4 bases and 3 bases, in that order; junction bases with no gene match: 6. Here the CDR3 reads CASSYASGVYEQYF. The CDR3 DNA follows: TGTGCCAGCAGCTATGCTAGCGGTGTCTACGAGCAGTACTTC.

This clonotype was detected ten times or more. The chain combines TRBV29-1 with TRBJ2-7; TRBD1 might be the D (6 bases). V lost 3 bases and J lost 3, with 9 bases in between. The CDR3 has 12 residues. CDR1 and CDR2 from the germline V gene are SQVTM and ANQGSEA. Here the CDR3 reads CSVEGQNYEQYF. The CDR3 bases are TGCAGCGTTGAGGGACAAAACTACGAGCAGTACTTC.

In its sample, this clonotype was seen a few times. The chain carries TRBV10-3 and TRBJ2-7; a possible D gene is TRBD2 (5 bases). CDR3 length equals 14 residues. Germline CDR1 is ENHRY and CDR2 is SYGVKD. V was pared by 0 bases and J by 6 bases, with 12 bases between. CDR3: CAISESELVGEQYF. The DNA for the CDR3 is TGTGCCATCAGTGAGTCGGAACTAGTAGGCGAGCAGTACTTC.

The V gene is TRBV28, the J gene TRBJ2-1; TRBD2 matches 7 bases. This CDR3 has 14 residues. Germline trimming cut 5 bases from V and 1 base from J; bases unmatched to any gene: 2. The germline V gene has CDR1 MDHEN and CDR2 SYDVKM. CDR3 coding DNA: TGTGCCAGCAGTAAAGCGGGGTCCTACAATGAGCAGTTCTTC. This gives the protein CASSKAGSYNEQFF.

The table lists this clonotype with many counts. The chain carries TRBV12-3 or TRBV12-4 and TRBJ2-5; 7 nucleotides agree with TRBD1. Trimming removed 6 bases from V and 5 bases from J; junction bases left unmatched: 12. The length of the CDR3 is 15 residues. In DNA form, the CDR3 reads TGTGCCAGCAGCCGCAAGACAGGGTTGGGGGAGACCCAGTACTTC. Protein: CASSRKTGLGETQYF.

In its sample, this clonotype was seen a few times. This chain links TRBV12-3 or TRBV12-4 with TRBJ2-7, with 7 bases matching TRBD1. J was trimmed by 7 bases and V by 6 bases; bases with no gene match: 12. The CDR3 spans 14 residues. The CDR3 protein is CASRTGQGVGEQYF. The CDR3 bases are TGTGCCAGCAGGACCGGGCAGGGGGTTGGAGAGCAGTACTTC.

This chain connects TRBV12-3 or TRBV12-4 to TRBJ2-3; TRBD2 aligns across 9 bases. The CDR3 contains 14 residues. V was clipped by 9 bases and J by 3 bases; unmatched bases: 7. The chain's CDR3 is CASLAGLLTDTQYF. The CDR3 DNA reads TGTGCCAGTCTAGCGGGATTGCTTACAGATACGCAGTATTTT.

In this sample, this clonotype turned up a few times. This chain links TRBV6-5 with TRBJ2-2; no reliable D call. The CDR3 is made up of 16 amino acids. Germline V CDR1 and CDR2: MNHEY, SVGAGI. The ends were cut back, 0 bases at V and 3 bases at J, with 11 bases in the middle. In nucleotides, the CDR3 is TGTGCCAGCAGTTACTCCGAAGGGTTATACACCGGGGAGCTGTTTTTT. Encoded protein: CASSYSEGLYTGELFF.

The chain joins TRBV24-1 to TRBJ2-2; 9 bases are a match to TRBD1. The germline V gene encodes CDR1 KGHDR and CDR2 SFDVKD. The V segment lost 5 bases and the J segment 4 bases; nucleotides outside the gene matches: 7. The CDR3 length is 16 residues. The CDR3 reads CATSGDDRGVTGELFF. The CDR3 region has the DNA TGTGCCACCAGTGGAGACGACAGGGGGGTCACCGGGGAGCTGTTTTTT.

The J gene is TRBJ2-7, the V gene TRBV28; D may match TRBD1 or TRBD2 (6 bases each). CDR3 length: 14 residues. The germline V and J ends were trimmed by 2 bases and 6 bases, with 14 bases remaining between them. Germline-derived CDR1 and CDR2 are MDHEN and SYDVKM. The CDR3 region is CASSLSPQGGEQYF. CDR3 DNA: TGTGCCAGCAGTTTAAGCCCACAGGGAGGCGAGCAGTACTTC.